Each of the 30 T cell receptor beta chains below was sequenced from the same sample in a study of regulatory T cells in long-lasting Graves disease. Time point of the sample: newly diagnosed GD, antithyroid drugs for less than 3 months. Making the TCR library involved RNA that had been extracted from PBMCs. The authors built TCR beta libraries using iRepertoire HTBI primers and Arm-PCR of CDR3 regions. TCRdb independently ran MiXCR on the multiplex PCR reads; one entry per CDR3 protein. The sample holds 350,000 to 400,000 distinct CDR3 sequences, less than 20% seen once. Material: peripheral blood mononuclear cells (PBMCs), obtained at new diagnosis, from a patient treated with antithyroid drugs. Receptors originate from a female donor with Graves disease.

This clonotype was counted ten times or more. V usage is TRBV20-1 and J usage is TRBJ2-2, with 8 bases matching TRBD1. Germline CDR1 and CDR2: DFQATT and SNEGSKA (reference sequence). The CDR3 extends over 15 amino acids. V shed 3 bases and J 3 bases; nucleotides not matched to a gene: 6. The CDR3 sequence: CSASPGQVDTGELFF. DNA for the CDR3: TGCAGTGCTAGCCCGGGACAGGTGGACACCGGGGAGCTGTTTTTT.

This clonotype was recorded many times. The gene calls are TRBV7-9 and TRBJ2-7; 7 positions match TRBD1. The trim removed 6 bases at V and 5 bases at J, leaving 4 bases unmatched. The CDR3 has 12 residues. Germline values: CDR1 SEHNR, CDR2 FQNEAQ (reference sequence). CDR3 sequence (DNA): TGTGCCAGCAGTCTCACAGGGGACGAGCAGTACTTC. It codes for CASSLTGDEQYF.

At least ten counts were recorded for this clonotype. V gene TRBV3-1 combines with J gene TRBJ1-1; D not resolved. Germline V lookup: CDR1 LGHDT, CDR2 YNNKEL (reference sequence). The CDR3 contains 11 residues. V was cut by 3 bases and J by 6 bases, with 5 bases left in between. The CDR3 coding sequence is TGTGCCAGCAGCCAGCGGGCTGAAGCTTTCTTT. Residues: CASSQRAEAFF.

The sample holds many counts of this clonotype. The V gene is TRBV6-7, the J gene TRBJ2-1; 9 positions agree with TRBD1. TRBV6-7 is labeled an ORF, and its function is uncertain. Trimming at V came to 6 bases and at J to 0 bases, leaving 9 bases not matched to a gene. This CDR3 is built from 17 residues. CDR3 DNA: TGTGCCAGCAGACTAAACAGGGGGCGAAACTCCTACAATGAGCAGTTCTTC. Its protein product is CASRLNRGRNSYNEQFF.

In this sample, this clonotype turned up a few times. The genes are TRBV28 and TRBJ1-1, with 11 nucleotides matching TRBD1. J gave up 1 base and V 6 bases, and 10 bases lay outside the gene matches. There are 17 residues in the CDR3. Germline V gene sequence: CDR1 MDHEN, CDR2 SYDVKM. The CDR3 loop is CASSPGTGGRPNTEAFF. The CDR3, as DNA: TGTGCCAGCAGCCCAGGGACAGGGGGTAGACCGAACACTGAAGCTTTCTTT.

This clonotype has a count of ten or more. The chain carries TRBV6-1 and TRBJ1-1; possibly TRBD1 for D (6 bases). Deletions cut 8 bases from V and 1 base from J, with 20 bases between. Germline V gene data show CDR1 as MNHNS and CDR2 as SASEGT. This CDR3 has 16 residues. The DNA of the CDR3 is TGTGCCAGCCACGAAGGGGTTAGGGGGTGGAACACTGAAGCTTTCTTT. Protein sequence: CASHEGVRGWNTEAFF.

The J gene is TRBJ1-1, the V gene TRBV20-1, with TRBD1 matching 8 bases. This CDR3 has 13 residues. CDR1 is DFQATT, CDR2 SNEGSKA, per germline (reference sequence). V lost 1 base to trimming and J lost 4 bases; unmatched junction nucleotides: 2. CDR3: CSARGTGGTEAFF. CDR3 coding DNA: TGCAGTGCTAGAGGTACAGGGGGCACTGAAGCTTTCTTT.

Ten or more counts support this clonotype. The rearrangement links TRBV20-1 to TRBJ1-2; D gene unclear. V lost 4 bases, J lost 5 bases, and 11 bases lay in between. This CDR3 spans 12 amino acids. Germline CDR1 and CDR2: DFQATT and SNEGSKA (reference sequence). The CDR3 region has the DNA TGCAGTGCTATTGTGGGAGGGTATGGCTACACCTTC. Translating it yields CSAIVGGYGYTF.

A remark on this clonotype: Just one base apart from a much larger clone, this may be a read error. This chain joins TRBV6-1 and TRBJ2-3; tentatively, D is TRBD1 (6 bases). Matching the DNA end better, TRBJ2-7 makes the J call doubtful. This CDR3 has 17 amino acids. Germline V gives CDR1 MNHNS, CDR2 SASEGT. The CDR3 region has the DNA TGTGCCAGCAGTGGCCGGGACAAGGGGCTTCTTACCTACGAGCAGTACTTC. It encodes CASSGRDKGLLTYEQYF.

This chain connects TRBV4-1 to TRBJ1-5; tentative D call: TRBD1 (5 bases). V was trimmed by 0 bases and J by 1 base, leaving 10 bases between them. The CDR3 extends over 16 amino acids. The germline CDR1 and CDR2 sequences are MGHRA and YSYEKL. The DNA for the CDR3 is TGCGCCAGCAGCCAAGATGTGTCAGGGAGCAATCAGCCCCAGCATTTT. It specifies CASSQDVSGSNQPQHF.

The chain joins TRBV7-2 to TRBJ2-3; 8 bases agree with TRBD1. The CDR3 loop spans 18 amino acids. Germline V gives CDR1 SGHTA, CDR2 FQGNSA. The junction had 15 bases not matched to a gene; V was cut back by 5 bases and J by 2 bases. The DNA for the CDR3 is TGTGCCAGCAGCCAAGGTCCCCACAGGGGGAGGTACACAGATACGCAGTATTTT. Its translation: CASSQGPHRGRYTDTQYF.

This clonotype showed up just a few times. This chain links TRBV19 with TRBJ2-2; 7 bases map to TRBD1. The CDR3 is 15 residues long. V was clipped by 5 bases and J by 2 bases; unmatched bases: 5. Germline V gene sequence: CDR1 LNHDA, CDR2 SQIVND (reference sequence). The CDR3 bases are TGTGCCAGTAGTGTCGGGACAGTTAACACCGGGGAGCTGTTTTTT. The encoded protein is CASSVGTVNTGELFF.

The V gene is TRBV7-2, the J gene TRBJ2-2, with D unclear. The V and J ends lost 3 bases and 0 bases respectively, with 8 bases between them. This CDR3 is built from 15 residues. Germline V CDR1 and CDR2: SGHTA, FQGNSA. In DNA form, the CDR3 reads TGTGCCAGCAGCTTGACAACTGCGAACACCGGGGAGCTGTTTTTT. This codes for CASSLTTANTGELFF.

The sample holds many counts of this clonotype. V is TRBV28 and J is TRBJ1-1; D call uncertain. CDR1 is MDHEN, CDR2 SYDVKM, per germline. The CDR3 is made up of 20 amino acids. V gave up 3 bases and J gave up 0 bases, with 26 bases separating them. CDR3 in DNA: TGTGCCAGCAGTTTTCCCCGATCTGGAGGGCTCTTTAAGGTGAACACTGAAGCTTTCTTT. Translation: CASSFPRSGGLFKVNTEAFF.

This sequence joins TRBV29-1 and TRBJ1-4; D not certain. The V end lost 6 bases, the J end lost 3 bases, and 5 bases lay between the germline ends. This CDR3 is built from 11 residues. Germline V CDR1 and CDR2: SQVTM, ANQGSEA. The CDR3 here is CSVTANEKLFF. The CDR3 region has the DNA TGCAGCGTGACGGCTAATGAAAAACTGTTTTTT.

This clonotype was observed many times. The chain is built from TRBV4-1 and TRBJ2-1; D possibly corresponds to TRBD1 (6 bases). V shed 0 bases and J shed 15 bases, with 21 bases lying between them. The CDR3 consists of 15 residues. Germline V gene lookup returns CDR1 MGHRA and CDR2 YSYEKL. The CDR3 reads CASSQELDRQARLFF. CDR3 coding DNA: TGCGCCAGCAGCCAAGAACTAGATCGACAGGCCCGTCTGTTCTTC.

This clonotype was recorded many times. The rearrangement links TRBV12-5 to TRBJ1-2; TRBD1 matches 7 bases. The germline V gene has CDR1 LGHNT and CDR2 FRNRAP. The V and J ends lost 4 bases and 5 bases, in that order; junction bases with no gene match: 10. There are 15 residues in the CDR3. The CDR3 here is CASGSSTGTAYGYTF. CDR3 sequence (DNA): TGTGCTAGTGGTTCCTCAACCGGGACAGCTTATGGCTACACCTTC.

This clonotype came up many times. The DNA for the CDR3 is TGTGCTTCGACCTCGACAGGGGACCAAGAGACCCAGTACTTC. Protein sequence: CASTSTGDQETQYF. This chain joins TRBV12-5 and TRBJ2-5, with TRBD1 matching over 8 bases. The V segment lost 11 bases and the J segment 0 bases; nucleotides outside the gene matches: 8. The CDR3 totals 14 residues. Looked up from germline, CDR1 is LGHNT and CDR2 is FRNRAP.

This clonotype was seen at least ten times. The chain combines TRBV12-3 or TRBV12-4 with TRBJ2-7; TRBD2 matches 7 bases. J was trimmed by 5 bases and V by 0 bases; bases with no gene match: 13. The CDR3 has 17 residues. This CDR3 reads CASSLATGLPARNEQYF. CDR3 sequence (DNA): TGTGCCAGCAGTTTAGCCACGGGACTACCCGCGAGGAACGAGCAGTACTTC.

A word on this clonotype: A much larger clone differs from this one at a single base, so this may be a read error. CDR3 residues: CASSPFSTGVDEQYF. The CDR3 bases are TGTGCCAGCAGCCCCTTTTCGACAGGGGTGGATGAGCAGTACTTC. The chain carries TRBV6-1 and TRBJ2-3; TRBD1 matches 8 bases. The DNA end is a closer match to TRBJ2-7, so the J assignment may be wrong. The CDR3 is 15 amino acids. Germline-derived CDR1 and CDR2 are MNHNS and SASEGT.

This clonotype came up many times. J is TRBJ2-5 and V is TRBV7-8; possibly TRBD2 for D (5 bases). This CDR3 contains 14 residues. V was pared by 1 base and J by 3 bases, with 9 bases between. Germline V gives CDR1 SGHVS, CDR2 FQNEAQ. The CDR3 sequence is CASSLVVGEETQYF. The CDR3 DNA sequence: TGTGCCAGCAGCTTAGTAGTGGGAGAAGAGACCCAGTACTTC.

V is TRBV28 and J is TRBJ2-7, with 9 positions matching TRBD1. Germline values: CDR1 MDHEN, CDR2 SYDVKM. V shed 5 bases, J shed 5 bases, and the junction held 10 bases outside the gene matches. The CDR3 is 15 amino acids. The CDR3 region is CASSPRTGGVHEQYF. As DNA, the CDR3 is TGTGCCAGCAGTCCCCGAACAGGGGGCGTCCACGAGCAGTACTTC. The full variable domain, in which reference TRBV28 and TRBJ2-7 provide the parts outside the CDR3, is DVKVTQSSRYLVKRTGEKVFLECVQDMDHENMFWYRQDPGLGLRLIYFSYDVKMKEKGDIPEGYSVSREKKERFSLILESASTNQTSMYLCASSPRTGGVHEQYFGPGTRLTVT.

This clonotype was seen a few times. The chain carries TRBV2 and TRBJ2-2; no firm D call. This CDR3 region has 15 residues. Trimming removed 3 bases at V and 0 bases at J, with 8 bases between. CDR1 is SNHLY, CDR2 FYNNEI, per germline. The DNA of the CDR3 is TGTGCCAGCAGTGACCCTAAAACGAACACCGGGGAGCTGTTTTTT. It yields the protein CASSDPKTNTGELFF.

This clonotype was picked up many times. The V call is TRBV7-3, the J call TRBJ2-1, with TRBD2 identical over 10 bases. V shed 5 bases and J 1 base; nucleotides not matched to a gene: 5. This CDR3 is 16 amino acids long. CDR1 SGHTA and CDR2 FQGTGA come from the germline V gene. The CDR3 sequence is CASSPSGGLSYNEQFF. The DNA for the CDR3 is TGTGCCAGCAGCCCTAGCGGGGGCCTATCCTACAATGAGCAGTTCTTC.

There are many counts of this clonotype. This chain uses TRBV29-1 with TRBJ2-7; TRBD1 or TRBD2 may be the D gene (5 bases each). The germline V gene has CDR1 SQVTM and CDR2 ANQGSEA. With 6 bases removed from V and 3 bases from J, the gap between germline ends came to 21 bases. This CDR3 is 15 amino acids long. CDR3 in amino acids: CSVENPRGPNYEQYF. The CDR3 bases are TGCAGCGTCGAGAACCCACGGGGACCAAACTACGAGCAGTACTTC.

The chain couples TRBV7-6 to TRBJ2-5; 7 positions agree with TRBD1. V lost 4 bases and J lost 1; bases outside the gene matches: 6. The germline gives CDR1 SGHVS, CDR2 FNYEAQ. The CDR3 totals 15 residues. CDR3 amino acids: CASSSTGQTQETQYF. In DNA, the CDR3 is TGTGCCAGCAGCTCGACAGGGCAGACCCAAGAGACCCAGTACTTC. The full variable domain, rest sourced from reference TRBV7-6 and TRBJ2-5, is GAGVSQSPRYKVTKRGQDVALRCDPISGHVSLYWYRQALGQGPEFLTYFNYEAQQDKSGLPNDRFSAERPEGSISTLTIQRTEQRDSAMYRCASSSTGQTQETQYFGPGTRLLVL.

This clonotype was seen many times. The J gene is TRBJ2-5, the V gene TRBV20-1; the D gene is possibly TRBD1 (6 bases). Germline V gene sequence: CDR1 DFQATT, CDR2 SNEGSKA (reference sequence). CDR3 length: 13 amino acids. Deletions cut 5 bases from V and 5 bases from J, with 15 bases between. CDR3 nucleotides: TGCAGTGCTCGACAGGAGCCGGGGGAGACCCAGTACTTC. Amino acid sequence: CSARQEPGETQYF.

This clonotype was recorded at least ten times. The chain couples TRBV6-1 to TRBJ2-7; D is unresolved. This CDR3 has 11 residues. Germline CDR1 and CDR2: MNHNS and SASEGT. Trimming took 4 bases from V and 3 from J, leaving 4 bases between them. CDR3 in amino acids: CASSVVYEQYF. The CDR3 coding sequence is TGTGCCAGCAGTGTTGTCTACGAGCAGTACTTC.

In this sample, this clonotype turned up many times. The rearrangement uses TRBV11-2 and TRBJ2-5; D gene uncertain. CDR3 length: 14 residues. Trimming pared 6 bases from V and 1 base from J, leaving 12 bases between. Germline V lookup: CDR1 SGHAT, CDR2 FQNNGV. The CDR3 spells CASSPHVTQETQYF. The CDR3 nucleotides read TGTGCCAGCAGTCCGCACGTAACCCAAGAGACCCAGTACTTC.

This clonotype was seen repeatedly, ten times or more. The chain has TRBV12-3 or TRBV12-4 and TRBJ1-1; maybe TRBD1 (5 bases). CDR3 length: 13 residues. Trimming cost V 6 bases and J 4 bases, with 12 bases left between them. The CDR3 DNA is TGTGCCAGCAGAGAGTGGGGGGGCACTGAAGCTTTCTTT. Amino acid sequence: CASREWGGTEAFF.